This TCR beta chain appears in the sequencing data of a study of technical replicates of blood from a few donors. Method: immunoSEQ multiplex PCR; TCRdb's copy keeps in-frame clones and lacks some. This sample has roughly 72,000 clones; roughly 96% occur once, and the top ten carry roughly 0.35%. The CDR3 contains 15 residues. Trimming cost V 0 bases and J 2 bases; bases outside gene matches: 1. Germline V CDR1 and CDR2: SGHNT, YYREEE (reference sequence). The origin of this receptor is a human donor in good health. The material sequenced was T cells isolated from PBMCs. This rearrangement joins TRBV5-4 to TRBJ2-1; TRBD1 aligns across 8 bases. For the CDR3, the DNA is TGTGCCAGCAGCTTGGGGGACAGGACCTACAATGAGCAGTTCTTC. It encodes CASSLGDRTYNEQFF.